The next 15 T cell receptor beta chains were all read from a single sample in a study of blood T cell repertoires in COVID-19. Sequenced by immunoSEQ multiplex PCR; TCRdb stores in-frame clones only, minus some. The table lists roughly 230,000 clones, around four fifths of them singletons. What was sequenced was peripheral blood. The receptors derive from an elderly woman with COVID-19, enrolled during active disease.

The chain uses TRBV5-4 and TRBJ1-2, with TRBD1 matching over 8 bases. The germline V gene has CDR1 SGHNT and CDR2 YYREEE (reference sequence). This CDR3 spans 13 amino acids. Unmatched junction bases numbered 7, after V lost 4 bases and J lost 8 bases. This CDR3 is CASSDGQGRGYTF. The CDR3 bases are TGTGCCAGCAGCGACGGACAGGGTAGAGGCTACACCTTC. Full variable domain (missing parts from reference TRBV5-4 and TRBJ1-2): ETGVTQSPTHLIKTRGQQVTLRCSSQSGHNTVSWYQQALGQGPQFIFQYYREEENGRGNFPPRFSGLQFPNYSSELNVNALELDDSALYLCASSDGQGRGYTFGSGTRLTVV.

The count of this clone is one. J is TRBJ1-4 and V is TRBV6-5; 8 bases map to TRBD1. The CDR3 has 15 residues. Trimming at V came to 6 bases and at J to 1 base, leaving 4 bases not matched to a gene. Germline CDR1 is MNHEY and CDR2 is SVGAGI. This chain's CDR3 is CASSRQGLTNEKLFF. The CDR3 DNA sequence: TGTGCCAGCAGCCGACAGGGGCTAACTAATGAAAAACTGTTTTTT.

The rearrangement joins TRBV7-2 to TRBJ1-5; D gene uncertain. Germline-derived CDR1 and CDR2 are SGHTA and FQGNSA. V dropped 2 bases and J dropped 2 bases, with 13 bases sitting between them. There are 16 residues in the CDR3. CDR3 nucleotide sequence: TGTGCCAGCAGCTTATCCCCGGGATCTGGCAATCAGCCCCAGCATTTT. This encodes CASSLSPGSGNQPQHF. Looking up the rest from reference TRBV7-2 and TRBJ1-5 gives the full variable domain: GAGVSQSPSNKVTEKGKDVELRCDPISGHTALYWYRQSLGQGLEFLIYFQGNSAPDKSGLPSDRFSAERTGGSVSTLTIQRTQQEDSAVYLCASSLSPGSGNQPQHFGDGTRLSIL.

The chain joins TRBV11-1 to TRBJ1-1; 7 bases are shared with TRBD1. This CDR3 contains 12 residues. CDR1 SGHAT and CDR2 FQDESV come from the germline V gene (reference sequence). The V gene end was trimmed by 5 bases and the J gene end by 7 bases; junction bases not matched to a gene: 4. The CDR3: CASSPNRGEAFF. The CDR3 nucleotides are TGTGCCAGCAGCCCGAACAGGGGTGAAGCTTTCTTT.

This chain links TRBV7-2 with TRBJ2-7; a weak D match, TRBD1 (6 bases). The CDR3 spans 12 residues. In germline, CDR1 is SGHTA, CDR2 FQGNSA. The ends were cut back, 5 bases at V and 6 bases at J, with 11 bases in the middle. This CDR3 reads CASSQDSFEQYF. The CDR3 DNA sequence: TGTGCCAGCAGCCAGGACAGTTTCGAGCAGTACTTC.

The rearrangement joins TRBV5-1 to TRBJ2-2, with TRBD1 matching over 8 bases. J was trimmed by 6 bases and V by 0 bases; bases with no gene match: 16. Germline CDR1 is SGHRS and CDR2 is YFSETQ. CDR3 length: 19 residues. CDR3 DNA: TGCGCCAGCAGCTTGGCTAAGACAGGGGCCCTGAACAGGCCCGGGGAGCTGTTTTTT. It is translated as CASSLAKTGALNRPGELFF.

The genes are TRBV11-2 and TRBJ2-1, with TRBD2 identical over 8 bases. J was trimmed by 2 bases and V by 8 bases; bases with no gene match: 8. Per germline, CDR1 SGHAT and CDR2 FQNNGV. CDR3 length: 15 residues. DNA of the CDR3: TGTGCCAGCTGTCCTAGCGGGCCCACCTACAATGAGCAGTTCTTC. Protein product: CASCPSGPTYNEQFF.

V and J are TRBV5-5 and TRBJ2-5, with 8 bases lining up with TRBD2. The CDR3 consists of 15 residues. V was clipped by 2 bases and J by 3 bases; unmatched bases: 6. Germline V gives CDR1 SGHKS, CDR2 YYEKEE (reference sequence). This CDR3 reads CASSFGGGWEETQYF. As DNA, the CDR3 is TGTGCCAGCAGCTTCGGCGGGGGGTGGGAAGAGACCCAGTACTTC.

The J gene is TRBJ2-3, the V gene TRBV19; TRBD2 aligns across 9 bases. CDR1 and CDR2 (germline): LNHDA, SQIVND (reference sequence). J gave up 6 bases and V 7 bases, and 14 bases lay outside the gene matches. This CDR3 is 16 amino acids long. CDR3 amino acids: CASTSRASGALDTQYF. The CDR3 DNA sequence: TGTGCCAGTACTTCCCGGGCTAGCGGGGCGTTGGATACGCAGTATTTT.

This chain links TRBV28 with TRBJ1-6; D uncertain. Germline-derived CDR1 and CDR2 are MDHEN and SYDVKM. V shed 4 bases and J shed 7 bases, with 11 bases lying between them. The CDR3 is 14 amino acids. The CDR3 region has the DNA TGTGCCAGCAGTTCGGTCGCGGGAAATTCACCCCTCCACTTT. Protein: CASSSVAGNSPLHF.

V usage is TRBV6-5 and J usage is TRBJ2-1, with TRBD1 matching 8 bases. V dropped 6 bases and J dropped 5; count of bases not matched to a gene: 9. The CDR3 consists of 15 residues. The germline V gene has CDR1 MNHEY and CDR2 SVGAGI. This CDR3 reads CASRSKTGVNNEQFF. The DNA of the CDR3 is TGTGCCAGCAGATCGAAGACAGGGGTAAACAATGAGCAGTTCTTC.

This sequence joins TRBV9 and TRBJ1-2; D is uncertain. Trimming took off 0 bases at V and 1 base at J, with 10 bases between the two ends. In germline, CDR1 is SGDLS, CDR2 YYNGEE. The CDR3 consists of 15 residues. CDR3 region: CASSVGSDFNYGYTF. The CDR3 coding sequence is TGTGCCAGCAGCGTAGGGAGTGACTTTAACTATGGCTACACCTTC.

The chain joins TRBV5-1 to TRBJ1-4; D gene ambiguous. The CDR3 runs 16 residues. The V end was cut by 0 bases, the J end by 8 bases, with 17 bases between. Germline CDR1 SGHRS, CDR2 YFSETQ. The CDR3 here is CASSLGDAGGWEKLFF. The CDR3 nucleotides read TGCGCCAGCAGCTTGGGAGACGCCGGAGGGTGGGAAAAACTGTTTTTT.

V and J are TRBV14 and TRBJ2-1; 8 bases line up with TRBD2. This CDR3 has 15 residues. Germline-derived CDR1 and CDR2 are SGHDN and FVKESK. V gave up 1 base and J gave up 3 bases; unmatched junction bases: 2. Here the CDR3 reads CASSQAGGHYNEQFF. The CDR3 DNA follows: TGTGCCAGCAGCCAAGCGGGGGGGCACTACAATGAGCAGTTCTTC.

This chain connects TRBV3-1 (or the pseudogene TRBV3-2) to TRBJ2-1; D is ambiguous. V lost 0 bases and J 12 bases, leaving 6 bases between the germline ends. This CDR3 is 11 amino acids long. Germline V gene lookup returns CDR1 LGHDT and CDR2 YNNKEL (reference sequence). The CDR3 is CASSQESGQFF. The CDR3 DNA reads as TGTGCCAGCAGCCAAGAGTCGGGGCAGTTCTTC.